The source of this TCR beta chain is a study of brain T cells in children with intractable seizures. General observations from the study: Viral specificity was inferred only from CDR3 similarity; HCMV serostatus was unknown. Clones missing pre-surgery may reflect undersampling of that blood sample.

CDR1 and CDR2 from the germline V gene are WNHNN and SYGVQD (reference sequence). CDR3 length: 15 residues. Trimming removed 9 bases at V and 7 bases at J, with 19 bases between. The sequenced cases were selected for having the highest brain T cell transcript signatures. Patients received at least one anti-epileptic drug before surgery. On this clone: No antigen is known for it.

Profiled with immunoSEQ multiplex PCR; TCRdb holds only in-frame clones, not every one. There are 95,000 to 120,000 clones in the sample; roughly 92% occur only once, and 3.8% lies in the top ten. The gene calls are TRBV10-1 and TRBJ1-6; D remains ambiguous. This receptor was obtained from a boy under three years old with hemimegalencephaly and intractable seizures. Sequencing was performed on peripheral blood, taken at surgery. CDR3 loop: CARTIYWTENSPLHF. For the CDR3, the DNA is TGCGCCAGAACGATCTATTGGACGGAGAATTCACCCCTCCACTTT.